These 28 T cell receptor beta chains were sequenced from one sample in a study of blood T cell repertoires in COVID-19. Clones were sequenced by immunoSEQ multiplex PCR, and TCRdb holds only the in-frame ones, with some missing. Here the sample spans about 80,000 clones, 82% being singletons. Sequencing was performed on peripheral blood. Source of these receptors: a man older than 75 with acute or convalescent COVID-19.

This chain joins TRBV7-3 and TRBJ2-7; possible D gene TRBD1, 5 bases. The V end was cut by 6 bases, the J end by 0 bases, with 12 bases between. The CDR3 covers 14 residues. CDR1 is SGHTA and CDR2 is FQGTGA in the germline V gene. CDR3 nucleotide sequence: TGTGCCAGCAGTAAGGCAGGGCCCTCCTACGAGCAGTACTTC. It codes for CASSKAGPSYEQYF.

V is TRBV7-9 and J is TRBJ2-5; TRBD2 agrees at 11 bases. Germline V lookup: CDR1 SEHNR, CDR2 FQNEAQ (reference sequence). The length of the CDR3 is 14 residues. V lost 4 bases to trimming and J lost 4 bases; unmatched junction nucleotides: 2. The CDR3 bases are TGTGCCAGCAGCTCCGGACTAGCGGGAGAGACCCAGTACTTC. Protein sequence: CASSSGLAGETQYF.

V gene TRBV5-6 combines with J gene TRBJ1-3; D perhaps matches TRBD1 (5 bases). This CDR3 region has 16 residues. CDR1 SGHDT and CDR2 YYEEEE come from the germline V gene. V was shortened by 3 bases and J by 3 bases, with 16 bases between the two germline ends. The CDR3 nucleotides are TGTGCCAGCAGCTCGCCCCCCGGGGGAGGTGGAAACACCATATATTTT. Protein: CASSSPPGGGGNTIYF.

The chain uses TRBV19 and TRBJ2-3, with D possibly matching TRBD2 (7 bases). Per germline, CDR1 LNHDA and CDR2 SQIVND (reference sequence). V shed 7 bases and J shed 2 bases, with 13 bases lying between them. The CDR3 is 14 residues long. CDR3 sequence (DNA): TGTGCCAGTACTGCGGGGGCCCCCACAGATACGCAGTATTTT. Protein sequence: CASTAGAPTDTQYF.

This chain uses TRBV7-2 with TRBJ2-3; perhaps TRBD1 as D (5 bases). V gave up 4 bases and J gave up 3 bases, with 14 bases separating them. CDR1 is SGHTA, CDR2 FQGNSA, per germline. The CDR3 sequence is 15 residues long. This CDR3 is CASSYRSSPTDTQYF. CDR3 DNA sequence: TGTGCCAGCAGCTACAGGTCCAGCCCTACAGATACGCAGTATTTT.

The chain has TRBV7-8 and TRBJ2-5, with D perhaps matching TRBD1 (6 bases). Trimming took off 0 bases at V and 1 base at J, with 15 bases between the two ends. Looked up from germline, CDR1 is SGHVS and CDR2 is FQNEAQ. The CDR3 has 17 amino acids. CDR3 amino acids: CASSLALGGAGQETQYF. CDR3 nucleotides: TGTGCCAGCAGCTTAGCGCTTGGGGGCGCCGGCCAAGAGACCCAGTACTTC.

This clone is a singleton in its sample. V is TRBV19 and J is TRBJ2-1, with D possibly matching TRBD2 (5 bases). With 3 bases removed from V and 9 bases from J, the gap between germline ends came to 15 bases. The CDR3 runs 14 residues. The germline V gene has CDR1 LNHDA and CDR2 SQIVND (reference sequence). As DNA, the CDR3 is TGTGCCAGTAGTATGGTCAGGAGCGGCTCTGAGCAGTTCTTC. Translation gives CASSMVRSGSEQFF.

CDR3 bases: TGTGCCTGGAGCGGAGGGACTGGGAATAGGAATGGCTACACCTTC. It is translated as CAWSGGTGNRNGYTF. The V gene is TRBV30, the J gene TRBJ1-2; TRBD1 might be the D (5 bases). From germline, CDR1 is GTSNPN and CDR2 SVGIG (reference sequence). The V end lost 3 bases, the J end lost 6 bases, and 20 bases lay between the germline ends. This CDR3 spans 15 amino acids.

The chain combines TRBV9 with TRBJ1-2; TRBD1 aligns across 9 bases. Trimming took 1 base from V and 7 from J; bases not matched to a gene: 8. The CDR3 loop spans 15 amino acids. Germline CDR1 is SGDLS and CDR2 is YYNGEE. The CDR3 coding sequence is TGTGCCAGCAGCGTAATGGGACAGGGTGTGGTTGGCTACACCTTC. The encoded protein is CASSVMGQGVVGYTF.

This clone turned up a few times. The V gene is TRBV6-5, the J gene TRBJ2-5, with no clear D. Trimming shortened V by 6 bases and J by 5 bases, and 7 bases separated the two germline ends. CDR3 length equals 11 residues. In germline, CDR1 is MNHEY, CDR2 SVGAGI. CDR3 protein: CASRGRETQYF. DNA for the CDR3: TGTGCCAGCAGGGGCCGGGAGACCCAGTACTTC.

CDR3 sequence: CASSGTGGRYNSPLHF. Written as DNA, the CDR3 is TGTGCCAGTAGTGGGACAGGGGGCAGGTATAATTCACCCCTCCACTTT. V and J are TRBV19 and TRBJ1-6; 12 bases match TRBD1. Germline V gene data show CDR1 as LNHDA and CDR2 as SQIVND (reference sequence). V dropped 5 bases and J dropped 4; count of bases not matched to a gene: 3. This CDR3 has 16 residues.

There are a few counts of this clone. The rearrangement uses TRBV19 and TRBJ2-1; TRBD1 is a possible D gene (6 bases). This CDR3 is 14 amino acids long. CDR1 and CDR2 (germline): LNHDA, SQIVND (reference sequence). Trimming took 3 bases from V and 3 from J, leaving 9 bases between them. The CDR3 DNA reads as TGTGCCAGTAGTATCCAGGGGAGCTACAATGAGCAGTTCTTC. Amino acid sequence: CASSIQGSYNEQFF.

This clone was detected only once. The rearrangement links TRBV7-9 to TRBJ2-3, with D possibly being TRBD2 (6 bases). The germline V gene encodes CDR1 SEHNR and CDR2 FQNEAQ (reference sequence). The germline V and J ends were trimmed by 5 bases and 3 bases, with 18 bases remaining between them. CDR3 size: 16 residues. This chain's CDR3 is CASSPPRRVQTDTQYF. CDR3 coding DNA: TGTGCCAGCAGCCCACCGAGGAGGGTTCAGACAGATACGCAGTATTTT.

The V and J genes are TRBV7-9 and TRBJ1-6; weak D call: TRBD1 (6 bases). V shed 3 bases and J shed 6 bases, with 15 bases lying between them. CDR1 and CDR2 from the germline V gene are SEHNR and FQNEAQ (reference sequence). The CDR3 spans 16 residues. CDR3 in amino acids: CASSLAARGRNSPLHF. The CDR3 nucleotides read TGTGCCAGCAGCTTGGCCGCGCGGGGGCGTAATTCACCCCTCCACTTT.

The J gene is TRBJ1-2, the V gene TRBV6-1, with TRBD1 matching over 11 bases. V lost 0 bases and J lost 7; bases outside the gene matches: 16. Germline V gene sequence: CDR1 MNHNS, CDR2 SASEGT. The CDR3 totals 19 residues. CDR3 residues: CASSEADRGRFFGRGGYTF. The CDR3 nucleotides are TGTGCCAGCAGTGAAGCGGACAGGGGGCGCTTCTTTGGGCGGGGTGGCTACACCTTC.

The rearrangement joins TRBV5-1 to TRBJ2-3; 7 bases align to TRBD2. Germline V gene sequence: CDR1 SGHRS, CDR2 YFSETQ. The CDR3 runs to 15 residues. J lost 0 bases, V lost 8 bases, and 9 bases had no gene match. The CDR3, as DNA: TGCGCCAGTCGGGGAGGGGAAGCTAGCACAGATACGCAGTATTTT. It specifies CASRGGEASTDTQYF. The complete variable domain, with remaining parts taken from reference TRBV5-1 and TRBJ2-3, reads KAGVTQTPRYLIKTRGQQVTLSCSPISGHRSVSWYQQTPGQGLQFLFEYFSETQRNKGNFPGRFSGRQFSNSRSEMNVSTLELGDSALYLCASRGGEASTDTQYFGPGTRLTVL.

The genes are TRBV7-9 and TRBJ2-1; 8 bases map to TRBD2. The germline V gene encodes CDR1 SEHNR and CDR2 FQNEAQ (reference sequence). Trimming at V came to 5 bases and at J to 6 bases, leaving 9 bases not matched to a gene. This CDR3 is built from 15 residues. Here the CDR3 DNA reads TGTGCCAGCAGCCCGACTAGCGCGGCCTCCAATGAGCAGTTCTTC. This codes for CASSPTSAASNEQFF.

CDR3 residues: CASSTRRGVETQYF. CDR3 nucleotides: TGTGCCAGTAGTACCCGGAGGGGAGTTGAGACCCAGTACTTC. The V and J genes are TRBV19 and TRBJ2-5; D perhaps matches TRBD2 (6 bases). The CDR3 consists of 14 residues. Germline V CDR1 and CDR2: LNHDA, SQIVND (reference sequence). V shed 4 bases and J shed 5 bases, with 14 bases lying between them.

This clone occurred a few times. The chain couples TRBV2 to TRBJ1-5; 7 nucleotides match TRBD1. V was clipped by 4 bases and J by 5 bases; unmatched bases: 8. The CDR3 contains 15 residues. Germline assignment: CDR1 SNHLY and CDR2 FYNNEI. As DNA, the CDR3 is TGTGCCAGCAGTGGATACTCGGGACAGCATCAGCCCCAGCATTTT. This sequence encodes CASSGYSGQHQPQHF.

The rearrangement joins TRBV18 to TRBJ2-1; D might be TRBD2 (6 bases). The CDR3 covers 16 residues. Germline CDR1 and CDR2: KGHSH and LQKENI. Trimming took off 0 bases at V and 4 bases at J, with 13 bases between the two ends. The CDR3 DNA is TGTGCCAGCTCACCACCGGGCAGGAGGGAATACAATGAGCAGTTCTTC. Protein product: CASSPPGRREYNEQFF.

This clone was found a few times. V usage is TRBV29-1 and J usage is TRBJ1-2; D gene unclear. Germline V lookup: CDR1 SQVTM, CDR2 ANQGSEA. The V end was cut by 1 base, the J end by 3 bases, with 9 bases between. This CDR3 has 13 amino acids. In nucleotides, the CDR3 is TGCAGCGTTGAAGGTCGACTAGACTATGGCTACACCTTC. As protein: CSVEGRLDYGYTF.

CDR3 loop: CSVQGQGYGYTF. CDR3 bases: TGCAGCGTACAGGGACAGGGGTATGGCTACACCTTC. The chain employs TRBV29-1 and TRBJ1-2; 10 bases are shared with TRBD1. V trimming: 6 bases; J trimming: 5 bases; junction bases outside the gene matches: 3. The V gene's germline CDR1 is SQVTM and CDR2 ANQGSEA. The CDR3 has 12 amino acids.

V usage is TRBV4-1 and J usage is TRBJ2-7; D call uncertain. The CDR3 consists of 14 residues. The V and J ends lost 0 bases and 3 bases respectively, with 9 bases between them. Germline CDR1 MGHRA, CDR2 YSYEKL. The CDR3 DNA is TGCGCCAGCAGCCAAGACCCCGTAGACTACGAGCAGTACTTC. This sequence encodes CASSQDPVDYEQYF.

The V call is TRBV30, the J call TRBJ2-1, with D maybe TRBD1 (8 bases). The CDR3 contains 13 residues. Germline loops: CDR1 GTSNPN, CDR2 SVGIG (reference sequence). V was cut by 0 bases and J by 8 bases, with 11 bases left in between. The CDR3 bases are TGTGCCTGGAGTGTACAGGGGGGGGATGAGCAGTTCTTC. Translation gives CAWSVQGGDEQFF.

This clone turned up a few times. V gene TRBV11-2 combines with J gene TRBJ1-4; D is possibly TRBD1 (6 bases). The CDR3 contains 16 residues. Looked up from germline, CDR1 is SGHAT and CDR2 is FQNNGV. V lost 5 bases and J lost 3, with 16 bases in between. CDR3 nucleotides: TGTGCCAGCAGCCCAAGAAGACAGGTCTCTAATGAAAAACTGTTTTTT. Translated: CASSPRRQVSNEKLFF.

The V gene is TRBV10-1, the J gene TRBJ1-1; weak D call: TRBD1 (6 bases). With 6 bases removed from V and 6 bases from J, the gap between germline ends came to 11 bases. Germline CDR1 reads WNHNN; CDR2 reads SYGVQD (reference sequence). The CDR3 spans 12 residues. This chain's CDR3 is CASSTGQSEAFF. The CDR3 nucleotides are TGCGCCAGCAGCACCGGACAGTCTGAAGCTTTCTTT.

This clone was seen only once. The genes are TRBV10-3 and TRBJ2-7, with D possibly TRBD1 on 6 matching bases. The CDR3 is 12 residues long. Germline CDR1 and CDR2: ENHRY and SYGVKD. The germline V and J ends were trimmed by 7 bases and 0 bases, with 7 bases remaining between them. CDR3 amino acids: CAIKDSSYEQYF. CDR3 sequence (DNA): TGTGCCATCAAGGACAGCTCCTACGAGCAGTACTTC.

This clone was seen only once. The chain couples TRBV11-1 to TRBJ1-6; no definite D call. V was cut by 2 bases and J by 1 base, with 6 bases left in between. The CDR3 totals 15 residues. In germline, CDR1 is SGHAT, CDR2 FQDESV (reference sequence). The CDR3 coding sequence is TGTGCCAGCAGCTTATCACGGTCCTATAATTCACCCCTCCACTTT. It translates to CASSLSRSYNSPLHF.